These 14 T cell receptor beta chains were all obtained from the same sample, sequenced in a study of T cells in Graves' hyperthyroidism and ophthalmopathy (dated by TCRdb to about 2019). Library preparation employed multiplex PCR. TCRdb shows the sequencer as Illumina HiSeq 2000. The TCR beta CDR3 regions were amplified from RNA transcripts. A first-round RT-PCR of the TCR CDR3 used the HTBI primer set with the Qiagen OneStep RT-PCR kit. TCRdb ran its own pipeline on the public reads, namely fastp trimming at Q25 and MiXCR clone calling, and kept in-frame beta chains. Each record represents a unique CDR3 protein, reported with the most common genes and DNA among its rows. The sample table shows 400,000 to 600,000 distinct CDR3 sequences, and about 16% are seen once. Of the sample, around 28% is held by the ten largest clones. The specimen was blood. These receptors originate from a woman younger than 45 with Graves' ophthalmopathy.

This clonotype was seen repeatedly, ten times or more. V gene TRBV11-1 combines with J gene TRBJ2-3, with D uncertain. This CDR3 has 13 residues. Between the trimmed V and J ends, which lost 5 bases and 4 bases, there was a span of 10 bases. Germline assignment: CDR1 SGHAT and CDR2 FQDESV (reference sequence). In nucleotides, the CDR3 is TGTGCCAGCAGCCTATCACGCGCAGATACGCAGTATTTT. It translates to CASSLSRADTQYF.

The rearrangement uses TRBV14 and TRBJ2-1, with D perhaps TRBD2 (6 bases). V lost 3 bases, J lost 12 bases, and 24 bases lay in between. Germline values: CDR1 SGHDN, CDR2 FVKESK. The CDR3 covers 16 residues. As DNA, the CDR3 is TGTGCCAGCAGCCAGATACTAGGACTACCTACCTCGAGGCAGTTCTTC. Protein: CASSQILGLPTSRQFF.

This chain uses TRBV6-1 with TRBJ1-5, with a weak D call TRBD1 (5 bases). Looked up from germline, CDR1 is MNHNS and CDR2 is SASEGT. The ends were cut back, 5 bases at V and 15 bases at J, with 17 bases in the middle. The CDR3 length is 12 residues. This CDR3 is CASSRDQRSPHF. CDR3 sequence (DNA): TGTGCCAGCAGTAGGGACCAGAGGTCTCCGCATTTT.

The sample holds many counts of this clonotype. The CDR3 spells CASSLGSEYYGYTF. The DNA of the CDR3 is TGTGCCAGCAGTTTAGGGTCGGAGTATTATGGCTACACCTTC. This sequence joins TRBV28 and TRBJ1-2; the D is unclear. The length of the CDR3 is 14 residues. V lost 2 bases and J lost 5, with 12 bases in between. Germline CDR1 is MDHEN and CDR2 is SYDVKM.

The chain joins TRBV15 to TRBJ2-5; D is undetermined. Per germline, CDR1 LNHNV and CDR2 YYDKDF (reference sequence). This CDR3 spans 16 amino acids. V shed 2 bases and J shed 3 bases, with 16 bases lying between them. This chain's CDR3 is CATSRPQAAIKETQYF. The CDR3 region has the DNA TGTGCCACCAGCAGACCCCAGGCGGCGATAAAAGAGACCCAGTACTTC.

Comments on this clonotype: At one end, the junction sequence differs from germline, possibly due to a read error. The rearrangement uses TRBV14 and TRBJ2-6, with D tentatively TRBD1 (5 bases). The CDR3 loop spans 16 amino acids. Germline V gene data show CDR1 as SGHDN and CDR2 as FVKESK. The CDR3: CASSQSYRPGANALTF. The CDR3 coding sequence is TGTGCCAGCAGCCAATCTTACCGTCCTGGGGCCAACGCCCTGACTTTC.

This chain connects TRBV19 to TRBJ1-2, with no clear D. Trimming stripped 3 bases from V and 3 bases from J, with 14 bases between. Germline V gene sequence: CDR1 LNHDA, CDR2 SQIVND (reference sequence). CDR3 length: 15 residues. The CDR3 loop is CASSMPTEGHYGYTF. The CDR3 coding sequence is TGTGCCAGTAGTATGCCGACGGAGGGCCACTATGGCTACACCTTC.

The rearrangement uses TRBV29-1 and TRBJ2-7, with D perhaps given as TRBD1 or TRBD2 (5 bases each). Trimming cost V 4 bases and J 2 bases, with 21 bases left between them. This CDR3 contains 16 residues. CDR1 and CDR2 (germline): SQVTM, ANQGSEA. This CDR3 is CSVAQPRGRVTYEQYF. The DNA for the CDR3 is TGCAGCGTTGCACAACCCCGGGGCAGGGTCACCTACGAGCAGTACTTC.

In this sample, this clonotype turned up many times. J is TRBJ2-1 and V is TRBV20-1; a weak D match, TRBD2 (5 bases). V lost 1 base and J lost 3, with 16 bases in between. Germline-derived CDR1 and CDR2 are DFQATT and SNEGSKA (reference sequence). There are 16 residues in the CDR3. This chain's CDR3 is CSARALLEPFYNEQFF. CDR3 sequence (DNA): TGCAGTGCTAGAGCCCTACTAGAACCTTTCTACAATGAGCAGTTCTTC.

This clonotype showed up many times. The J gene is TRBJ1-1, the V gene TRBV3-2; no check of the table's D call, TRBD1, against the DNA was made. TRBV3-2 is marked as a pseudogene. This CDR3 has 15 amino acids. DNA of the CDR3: TGTGCCAGCAGCCCGCACCCCGTTGGGGGCACTGAAGCTTTCTTT. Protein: CASSPHPVGGTEAFF.

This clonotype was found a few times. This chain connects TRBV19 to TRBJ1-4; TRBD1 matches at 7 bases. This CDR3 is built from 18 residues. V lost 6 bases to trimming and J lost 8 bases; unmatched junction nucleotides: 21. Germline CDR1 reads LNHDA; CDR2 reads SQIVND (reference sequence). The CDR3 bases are TGTGCCAGTAGGCCTACAGGGGAGAGGGGAACAGCGCACGAAAAACTGTTTTTT. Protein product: CASRPTGERGTAHEKLFF. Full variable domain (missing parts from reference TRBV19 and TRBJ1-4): DGGITQSPKYLFRKEGQNVTLSCEQNLNHDAMYWYRQDPGQGLRLIYYSQIVNDFQKGDIAEGYSVSREKKESFPLTVTSAQKNPTAFYLCASRPTGERGTAHEKLFFGSGTQLSVL.

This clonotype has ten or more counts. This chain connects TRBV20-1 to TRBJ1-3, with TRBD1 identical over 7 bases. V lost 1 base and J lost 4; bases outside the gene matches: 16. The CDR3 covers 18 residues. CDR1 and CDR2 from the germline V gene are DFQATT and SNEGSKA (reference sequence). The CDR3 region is CSARARQGTHSRGNTIYF. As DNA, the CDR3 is TGCAGTGCTAGAGCAAGACAGGGTACCCACTCTAGGGGAAACACCATATATTTT.

The chain's CDR3 is CATSRDRDRGSGELFF. Written as DNA, the CDR3 is TGTGCCACCAGCAGAGACCGGGACAGGGGGTCCGGGGAGCTGTTTTTT. The chain couples TRBV15 to TRBJ2-2, with 11 nucleotides matching TRBD1. V lost 0 bases to trimming and J lost 6 bases; unmatched junction nucleotides: 3. The CDR3 contains 16 residues. Looked up from germline, CDR1 is LNHNV and CDR2 is YYDKDF (reference sequence).

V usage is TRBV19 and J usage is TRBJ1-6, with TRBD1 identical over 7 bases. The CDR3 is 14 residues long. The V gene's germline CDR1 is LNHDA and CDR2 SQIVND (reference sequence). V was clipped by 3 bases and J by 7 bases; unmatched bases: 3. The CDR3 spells CASSINRGNSPLHF. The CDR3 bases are TGTGCCAGTAGTATCAACAGGGGAAATTCACCCCTCCACTTT.